The 29 T cell receptor beta chains below all came from one sample that was sequenced in a study of T-cell reconstitution after alpha-beta-depleted transplantation in children. The TCRbeta library was prepared with unique molecular identifiers. TCRdb re-called the PCR reads through MiXCR, storing one row per CDR3 protein. The profile covers 350,000 to 500,000 distinct CDR3 sequences, with over 40% appearing a single time and 27% taken by the ten largest. Sequenced material: PBMCs, taken before TCRalphabeta/CD19-depleted stem cell transplant. The receptors originated from a girl aged 2 to 9 with aplastic anemia, due to receive a stem cell transplant.

This clonotype was observed at least ten times. The chain has TRBV27 and TRBJ1-4; D gene uncertain. Germline CDR1 reads MNHEY; CDR2 reads SMNVEV (reference sequence). The CDR3 has 14 amino acids. Trimming took 6 bases from V and 4 from J, leaving 12 bases between them. The DNA of the CDR3 is TGTGCCAGCAGGTCACAACGGGGTAATGAAAAACTGTTTTTT. Amino acid sequence: CASRSQRGNEKLFF.

The chain employs TRBV29-1 and TRBJ1-3; D ambiguous. Trimming stripped 5 bases from V and 4 bases from J, with 12 bases between. The CDR3 extends over 13 amino acids. Germline lookup yields CDR1 SQVTM and CDR2 ANQGSEA. For the CDR3, the DNA is TGCAGCGTTCTCGGGAAAGGCGGAAACACCATATATTTT. This codes for CSVLGKGGNTIYF.

At least ten counts were recorded for this clonotype. This chain links TRBV7-2 with TRBJ1-2, with D uncertain. CDR1 is SGHTA, CDR2 FQGNSA, per germline. The CDR3 length is 12 residues. V was trimmed by 3 bases and J by 7 bases, leaving 9 bases between them. CDR3 nucleotides: TGTGCCAGCAGCTTCCCGGGGTCTGGCTACACCTTC. Translation gives CASSFPGSGYTF.

This clonotype was detected only a few times. The V gene is TRBV28, the J gene TRBJ2-3; 7 bases line up with TRBD1. The CDR3 has 17 amino acids. J lost 1 base, V lost 5 bases, and 12 bases had no gene match. Per the germline V gene, CDR1 is MDHEN and CDR2 is SYDVKM. The CDR3, as DNA: TGTGCCAGCAGTCCAGGGACAGCCACCAGGGGCACAGATACGCAGTATTTT. Translation gives CASSPGTATRGTDTQYF.

V usage is TRBV6-1 and J usage is TRBJ2-7; D is possibly TRBD1 or TRBD2 (5 bases each). CDR1 is MNHNS and CDR2 is SASEGT in the germline V gene. This CDR3 has 15 amino acids. Trimming took 3 bases from V and 2 from J, leaving 14 bases between them. The CDR3 here is CASSEGPRGAYEQYF. The CDR3 bases are TGTGCCAGCAGTGAGGGGCCTCGAGGGGCCTACGAGCAGTACTTC.

As regards this clonotype: One base away lies a much larger clone, so this may be a sequencing read error. The chain carries TRBV6-1 and TRBJ1-2, with 7 bases aligning to TRBD1. The ends lost 6 bases at V and 1 base at J; junction bases unmatched: 2. Germline CDR1 MNHNS, CDR2 SASEGT. The CDR3 has 13 amino acids. CDR3 residues: CASRRDSNYGYTF. CDR3 DNA sequence: TGTGCCAGCAGGAGGGACAGTAACTATGGCTACACCTTC.

This clonotype has at least ten counts. The gene calls are TRBV18 and TRBJ1-2; D unresolved. The CDR3 contains 13 residues. V lost 2 bases, J lost 6 bases, and 10 bases lay in between. The germline V gene encodes CDR1 KGHSH and CDR2 LQKENI. The CDR3 DNA reads TGTGCCAGCTCACCATACGACAACGATGGCTACACCTTC. Residues: CASSPYDNDGYTF.

As regards this clonotype: This sequence may be a read error, since a much larger clone differs from it by one base. The V gene is TRBV11-2, the J gene TRBJ1-5, with 12 bases fitting TRBD1. Germline-derived CDR1 and CDR2 are SGHAT and FQNNGV. This CDR3 spans 19 amino acids. The CDR3 DNA is TGTGCCAGCGGCTTAGGGGAGGGACAGGGGGCGATCGTTGGGCAGCCCCAGCATTTT. Protein product: CASGLGEGQGAIVGQPQHF.

Many counts were recorded for this clonotype. The CDR3 DNA is TGTGCCAGCAGTTTCTACAGGGGGCAAACAGATACGCAGTATTTT. As protein: CASSFYRGQTDTQYF. This chain connects TRBV28 to TRBJ2-3, with 9 bases aligning to TRBD1. The V and J ends lost 3 bases and 3 bases, in that order; junction bases with no gene match: 4. Germline V gene data show CDR1 as MDHEN and CDR2 as SYDVKM. There are 15 residues in the CDR3.

This clonotype was recorded only once. The chain couples TRBV10-3 to TRBJ2-1, with 8 bases matching TRBD1. CDR1 is ENHRY and CDR2 is SYGVKD in the germline V gene. The CDR3 is 11 residues long. V dropped 11 bases and J dropped 6; count of bases not matched to a gene: 3. The CDR3 reads CAVQGGNEQFF. CDR3 sequence (DNA): TGTGCCGTACAGGGGGGCAATGAGCAGTTCTTC.

The chain combines TRBV10-3 with TRBJ1-5; D might be TRBD1 (5 bases). Trimming cost V 0 bases and J 11 bases, with 20 bases left between them. The CDR3 totals 16 residues. Germline-derived CDR1 and CDR2 are ENHRY and SYGVKD. The CDR3 is CAISESGPVSGEAQHF. The CDR3 bases are TGTGCCATCAGTGAGTCGGGACCCGTCTCCGGGGAGGCCCAGCATTTT.

The genes are TRBV7-2 and TRBJ2-1; D gene ambiguous. Germline CDR1 reads SGHTA; CDR2 reads FQGNSA. This CDR3 region has 15 residues. Trimming shortened V by 1 base and J by 6 bases, and 13 bases separated the two germline ends. The CDR3 nucleotides read TGTGCCAGCAGCTTAGATTCCCAGGAGTCCAATGAGCAGTTCTTC. Residues: CASSLDSQESNEQFF. The whole variable domain, filled in from reference TRBV7-2 and TRBJ2-1, reads GAGVSQSPSNKVTEKGKDVELRCDPISGHTALYWYRQSLGQGLEFLIYFQGNSAPDKSGLPSDRFSAERTGGSVSTLTIQRTQQEDSAVYLCASSLDSQESNEQFFGPGTRLTVL.

The chain links TRBV11-2 to TRBJ1-3; D remains ambiguous. CDR1 SGHAT and CDR2 FQNNGV come from the germline V gene. V was trimmed by 3 bases and J by 3 bases, leaving 18 bases between them. CDR3 length: 17 residues. DNA for the CDR3: TGTGCCAGCAGCTTGGGTCAAGCGGCGGCGGGTGGAAACACCATATATTTT. It translates to CASSLGQAAAGGNTIYF.

The chain uses TRBV24-1 and TRBJ2-2, with D possibly being TRBD1 (6 bases). Trimming took off 0 bases at V and 7 bases at J, with 11 bases between the two ends. CDR1 and CDR2 from the germline V gene are KGHDR and SFDVKD. This CDR3 has 15 amino acids. CDR3 DNA: TGTGCCACCAGTGATTTGTCAGGGGCGAGCGGGGAGCTGTTTTTT. Its translation is CATSDLSGASGELFF.

This clonotype was seen at least ten times. V usage is TRBV7-9 and J usage is TRBJ2-2; D remains ambiguous. This CDR3 spans 14 amino acids. Trimming left V 0 bases short and J 4 bases short, with 6 bases between. CDR1 and CDR2 (germline): SEHNR, FQNEAQ (reference sequence). CDR3: CASSLAPSTGELFF. The CDR3 nucleotides read TGTGCCAGCAGCTTAGCGCCTAGCACCGGGGAGCTGTTTTTT.

In this sample, this clonotype turned up a few times. CDR3 protein: CASSAPASYEQYF. In DNA form, the CDR3 reads TGTGCCAGCAGTGCCCCAGCGTCCTACGAGCAGTACTTC. J is TRBJ2-7 and V is TRBV2, with D unresolved. V lost 4 bases and J 1 base, leaving 8 bases between the germline ends. This CDR3 has 13 amino acids. CDR1 is SNHLY and CDR2 is FYNNEI in the germline V gene.

The chain joins TRBV28 to TRBJ2-5, with 12 nucleotides matching TRBD2. The CDR3 is made up of 19 amino acids. Germline V gene lookup returns CDR1 MDHEN and CDR2 SYDVKM. V gave up 6 bases and J gave up 4 bases; unmatched junction bases: 18. The CDR3 DNA sequence: TGTGCCAGCAGCCCTTATCGACTAGCGGGAGTCCAGGAGGGAGAGACCCAGTACTTC. Translated: CASSPYRLAGVQEGETQYF.

This clonotype has only a few counts. The chain employs TRBV5-6 and TRBJ2-5; D is undetermined. Deletions cut 1 base from V and 7 bases from J, with 5 bases between. The CDR3 spans 11 residues. The V gene's germline CDR1 is SGHDT and CDR2 YYEEEE. The CDR3 DNA is TGTGCCAGCAGCTTGCATGGGACCCAGTACTTC. It is translated as CASSLHGTQYF.

This clonotype showed up just a few times. The chain couples TRBV20-1 to TRBJ2-1; D call uncertain. Germline V gene data show CDR1 as DFQATT and CDR2 as SNEGSKA (reference sequence). Between the trimmed V and J ends, which lost 0 bases and 6 bases, there was a span of 9 bases. The CDR3 has 13 residues. The CDR3 is CSARDNGPNEQFF. The CDR3 region has the DNA TGCAGTGCTAGAGATAATGGGCCCAATGAGCAGTTCTTC.

This clonotype was seen a few times. The V and J genes are TRBV5-1 and TRBJ2-3, with 7 bases matching TRBD2. The ends lost 1 base at V and 6 bases at J; junction bases unmatched: 8. The CDR3 has 15 amino acids. From germline, CDR1 is SGHRS and CDR2 YFSETQ. In nucleotides, the CDR3 is TGCGCCAGCAGCTTGCCCACGGGAGGTGGTGATACGCAGTATTTT. Its translation: CASSLPTGGGDTQYF.

This clonotype appeared once. The V and J genes are TRBV7-9 and TRBJ2-3, with 12 positions matching TRBD2. CDR3 length equals 14 residues. The germline CDR1 and CDR2 sequences are SEHNR and FQNEAQ (reference sequence). With V trimmed by 5 bases and J by 14 bases, 11 bases remained unmatched. The CDR3 DNA is TGTGCCAGCAGCCCGGGACTAGCGGGCGCGCTTCTGTATTTT. This gives the protein CASSPGLAGALLYF. Full variable domain (outside the CDR3, taken from reference TRBV7-9 and TRBJ2-3): DTGVSQNPRHKITKRGQNVTFRCDPISEHNRLYWYRQTLGQGPEFLTYFQNEAQLEKSRLLSDRFSAERPKGSFSTLEIQRTEQGDSAMYLCASSPGLAGALLYFGPGTRLTVL.

The sample holds many counts of this clonotype. The chain recombines TRBV11-1 with TRBJ2-7; 7 positions agree with TRBD1. J was trimmed by 4 bases and V by 5 bases; bases with no gene match: 8. Germline values: CDR1 SGHAT, CDR2 FQDESV (reference sequence). CDR3 size: 14 residues. The CDR3 DNA is TGTGCCAGCAGCCTAGGACAGGCAAAGTACGAGCAGTACTTC. Translating gives CASSLGQAKYEQYF.

This clonotype has only a few counts. This chain uses TRBV12-3 or TRBV12-4 with TRBJ1-3; D not resolved. The CDR3 totals 16 residues. Trimming took off 3 bases at V and 1 base at J, with 13 bases between the two ends. CDR3 bases: TGTGCCAGCAGTTTTAGGCTTGAGGTGTCTGGAAACACCATATATTTT. This translates into CASSFRLEVSGNTIYF.

The rearrangement uses TRBV7-6 and TRBJ2-7; the D gene could be TRBD1 or TRBD2 (5 bases each). Germline V gives CDR1 SGHVS, CDR2 FNYEAQ. The CDR3 consists of 13 residues. V dropped 5 bases and J dropped 4 bases, with 12 bases sitting between them. CDR3 region: CASSGRDGYEQYF. The CDR3 DNA sequence: TGTGCCAGCAGCGGCCGGGACGGATACGAGCAGTACTTC.

This clonotype showed up just a few times. The V call is TRBV24-1, the J call TRBJ2-1; D might be TRBD1 or TRBD2, each matching 5 bases. This CDR3 is built from 14 residues. Trimming pared 9 bases from V and 6 bases from J, leaving 17 bases between. Looked up from germline, CDR1 is KGHDR and CDR2 is SFDVKD. The CDR3: CATRGLDAFNEQFF. CDR3 DNA sequence: TGTGCCACCCGGGGCCTAGATGCGTTCAATGAGCAGTTCTTC.

In this sample, this clonotype turned up many times. The CDR3 spells CSATTPGTGLEQYF. Written as DNA, the CDR3 is TGCAGTGCCACCACCCCCGGGACAGGGCTCGAGCAGTACTTC. The rearrangement joins TRBV20-1 to TRBJ2-7, with 9 bases lining up with TRBD1. Germline V gives CDR1 DFQATT, CDR2 SNEGSKA (reference sequence). The CDR3 is 14 amino acids. Unmatched junction bases numbered 12, after V lost 6 bases and J lost 6 bases.

This clonotype was detected a few times. The V and J genes are TRBV29-1 and TRBJ2-7; D remains unclear. Trimming removed 4 bases from V and 6 bases from J, with 19 bases in between. CDR1 and CDR2 (germline): SQVTM, ANQGSEA. The CDR3 spans 14 residues. The CDR3 protein is CSVVGGRPTGEQYF. As DNA, the CDR3 is TGCAGCGTTGTGGGCGGACGACCTACTGGCGAGCAGTACTTC.

CDR3 sequence: CASSFYRAGLTEAFF. The CDR3 DNA reads as TGCGCCAGCAGCTTTTATCGGGCCGGACTCACTGAAGCTTTCTTT. The chain uses TRBV5-1 and TRBJ1-1; D is unresolved. The CDR3 contains 15 residues. V shed 2 bases and J shed 4 bases, with 15 bases lying between them. From germline, CDR1 is SGHRS and CDR2 YFSETQ.

This clonotype has just a few counts. Here the CDR3 reads CASSQGTRGETQYF. The CDR3 DNA is TGTGCCAGCAGCCAAGGTACCAGGGGAGAGACCCAGTACTTC. The chain joins TRBV7-6 to TRBJ2-5; D perhaps matches TRBD1 (6 bases). Germline V CDR1 and CDR2: SGHVS, FNYEAQ. Trimming pared 5 bases from V and 4 bases from J, leaving 14 bases between. CDR3 size: 14 residues.